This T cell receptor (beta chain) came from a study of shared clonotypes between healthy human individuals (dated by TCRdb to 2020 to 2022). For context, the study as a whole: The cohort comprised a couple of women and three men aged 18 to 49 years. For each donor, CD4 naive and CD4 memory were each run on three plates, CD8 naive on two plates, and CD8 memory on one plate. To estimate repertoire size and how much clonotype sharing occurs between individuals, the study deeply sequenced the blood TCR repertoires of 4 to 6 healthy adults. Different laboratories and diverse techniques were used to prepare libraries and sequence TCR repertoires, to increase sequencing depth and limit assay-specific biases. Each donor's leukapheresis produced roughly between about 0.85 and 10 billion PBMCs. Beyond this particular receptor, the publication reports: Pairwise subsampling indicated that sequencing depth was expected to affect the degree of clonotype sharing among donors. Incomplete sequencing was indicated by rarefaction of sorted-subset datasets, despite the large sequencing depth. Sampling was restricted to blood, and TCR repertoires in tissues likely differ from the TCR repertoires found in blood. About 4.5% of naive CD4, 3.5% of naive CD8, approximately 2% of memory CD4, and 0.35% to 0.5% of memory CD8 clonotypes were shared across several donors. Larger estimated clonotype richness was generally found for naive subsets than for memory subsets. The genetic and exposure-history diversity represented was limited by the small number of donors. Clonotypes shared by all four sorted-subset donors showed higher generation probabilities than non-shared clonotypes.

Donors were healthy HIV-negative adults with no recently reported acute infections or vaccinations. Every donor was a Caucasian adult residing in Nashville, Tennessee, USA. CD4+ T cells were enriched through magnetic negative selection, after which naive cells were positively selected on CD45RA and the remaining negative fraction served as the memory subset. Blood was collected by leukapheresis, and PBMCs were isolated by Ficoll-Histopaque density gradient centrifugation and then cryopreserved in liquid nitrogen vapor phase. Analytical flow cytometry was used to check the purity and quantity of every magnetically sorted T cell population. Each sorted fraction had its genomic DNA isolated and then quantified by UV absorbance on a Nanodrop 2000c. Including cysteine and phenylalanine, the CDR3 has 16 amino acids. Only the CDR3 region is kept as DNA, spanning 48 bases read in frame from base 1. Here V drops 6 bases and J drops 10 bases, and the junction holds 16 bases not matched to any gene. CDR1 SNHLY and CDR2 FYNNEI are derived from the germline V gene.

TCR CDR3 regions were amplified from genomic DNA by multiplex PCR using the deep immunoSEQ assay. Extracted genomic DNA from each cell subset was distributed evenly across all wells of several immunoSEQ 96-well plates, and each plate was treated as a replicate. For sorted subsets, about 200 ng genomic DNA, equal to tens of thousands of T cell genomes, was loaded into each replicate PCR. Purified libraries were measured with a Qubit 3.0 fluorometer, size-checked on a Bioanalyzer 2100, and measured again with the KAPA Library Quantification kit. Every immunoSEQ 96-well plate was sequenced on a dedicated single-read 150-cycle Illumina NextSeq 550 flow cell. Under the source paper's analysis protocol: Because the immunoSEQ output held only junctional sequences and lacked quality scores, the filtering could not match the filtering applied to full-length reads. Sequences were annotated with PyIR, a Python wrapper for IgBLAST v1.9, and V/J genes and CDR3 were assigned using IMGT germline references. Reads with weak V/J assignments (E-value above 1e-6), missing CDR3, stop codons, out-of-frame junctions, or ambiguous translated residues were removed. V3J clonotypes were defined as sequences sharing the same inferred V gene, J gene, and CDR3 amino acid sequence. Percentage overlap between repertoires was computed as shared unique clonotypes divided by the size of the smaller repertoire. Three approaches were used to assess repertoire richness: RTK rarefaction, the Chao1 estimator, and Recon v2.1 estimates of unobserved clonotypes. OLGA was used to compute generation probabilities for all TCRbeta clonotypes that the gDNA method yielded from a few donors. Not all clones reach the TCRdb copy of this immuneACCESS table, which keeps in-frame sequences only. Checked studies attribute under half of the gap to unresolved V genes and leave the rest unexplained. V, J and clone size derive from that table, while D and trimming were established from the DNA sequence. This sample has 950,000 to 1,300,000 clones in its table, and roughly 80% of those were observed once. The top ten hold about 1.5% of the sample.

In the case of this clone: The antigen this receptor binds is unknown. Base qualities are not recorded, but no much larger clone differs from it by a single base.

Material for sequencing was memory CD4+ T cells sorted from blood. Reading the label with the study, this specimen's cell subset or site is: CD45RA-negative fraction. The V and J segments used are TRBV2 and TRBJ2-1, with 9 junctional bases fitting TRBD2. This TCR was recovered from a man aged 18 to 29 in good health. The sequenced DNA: TGTGCCAGCAGCCCCCAAGCGGGAGGTCTGGGGGGAGAGCAGTTCTTC. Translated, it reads CASSPQAGGLGGEQFF.